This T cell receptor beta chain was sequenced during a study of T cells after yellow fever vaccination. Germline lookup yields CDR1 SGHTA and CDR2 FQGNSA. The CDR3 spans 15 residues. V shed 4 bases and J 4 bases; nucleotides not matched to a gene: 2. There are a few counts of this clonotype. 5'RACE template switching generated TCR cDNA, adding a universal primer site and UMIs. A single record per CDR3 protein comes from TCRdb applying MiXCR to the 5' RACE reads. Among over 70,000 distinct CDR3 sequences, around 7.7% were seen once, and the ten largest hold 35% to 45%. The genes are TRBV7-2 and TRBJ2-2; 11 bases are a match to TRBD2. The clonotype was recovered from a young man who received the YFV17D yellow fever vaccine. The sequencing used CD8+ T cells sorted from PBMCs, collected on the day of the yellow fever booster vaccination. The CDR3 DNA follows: TGTGCCAGCAGCTCCGGACTAGCGGGCACCGGGGAGCTGTTTTTT. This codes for CASSSGLAGTGELFF.